This TCR beta chain was sequenced for a study of T cell responses to AZD1222 COVID-19 vaccine. Study outcomes and limitations: Close to half of all spike-specific TCRs reportedly target regions of the variants that are unmutated.

Repertoires were generated with immunoSEQ multiplex PCR, while TCRdb's copy carries only in-frame clones and drops some. This sample has some 200,000 clones, with approximately 94% found just once. From germline, CDR1 is MNHEY and CDR2 SMNVEV (reference sequence). After removal of 4 bases from V and 4 bases from J, the junction contained 9 bases not matched to a gene. This CDR3 has 16 residues. On this clone: Its antigen is as yet unknown.

This receptor was taken from an adult who received the MenACWY meningococcal vaccine as a control. Sequencing was performed on peripheral blood, taken 28 days after the second dose of the MenACWY control vaccine. The chain carries TRBV27 and TRBJ1-2; 10 bases match TRBD1. As DNA, the CDR3 is TGTGCCAGCAGTTCAGGACAGGGGGGTATAGGCTATGGCTACACCTTC. Translation: CASSSGQGGIGYGYTF.